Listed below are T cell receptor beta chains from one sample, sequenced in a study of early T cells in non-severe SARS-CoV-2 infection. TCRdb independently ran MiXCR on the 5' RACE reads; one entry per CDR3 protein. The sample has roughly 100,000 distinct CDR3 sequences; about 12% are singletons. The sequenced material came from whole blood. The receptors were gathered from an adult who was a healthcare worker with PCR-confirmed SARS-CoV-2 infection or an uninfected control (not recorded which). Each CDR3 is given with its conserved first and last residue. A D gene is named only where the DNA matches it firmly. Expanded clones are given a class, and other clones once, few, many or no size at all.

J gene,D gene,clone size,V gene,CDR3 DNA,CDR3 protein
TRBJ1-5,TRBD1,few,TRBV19,TGTGCCAGTAGGGGACAGAGCAATCAGCCCCAGCATTTT,CASRGQSNQPQHF
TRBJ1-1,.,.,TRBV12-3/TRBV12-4,TGTGCCAGCACCCGGGTCACTGAAGCTTTCTTT,CASTRVTEAFF
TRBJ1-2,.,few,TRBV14,TGTGCCAGCAGCTTCACCGACATCTATGGCTACACCTTC,CASSFTDIYGYTF
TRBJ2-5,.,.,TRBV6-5,TGTGCCAGCAGTTACAGGGACTTTGAGACCCAGTACTTC,CASSYRDFETQYF
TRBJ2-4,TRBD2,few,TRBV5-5,TGTGCCAGCAGCCGCCTGACTAGCGGGAGTGAAAACATTCAGTACTTC,CASSRLTSGSENIQYF
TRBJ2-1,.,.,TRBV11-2,TGTGCCAGCAGCTTAGGGGCGGGGAACCTAAATGAGCAGTTCTTC,CASSLGAGNLNEQFF
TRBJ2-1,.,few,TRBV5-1,TGCGCCAGCAGGTCAGCCCCCCGGGACTGGAAACACAATGAGCAGTTCTTC,CASRSAPRDWKHNEQFF
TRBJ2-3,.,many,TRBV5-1,TGCGCCAGCAGCTTACAGGGATCGTTGGGCACAGATACGCAGTATTTT,CASSLQGSLGTDTQYF
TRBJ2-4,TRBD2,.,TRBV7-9,TGTGCCAGCAGCTTATCTGAGGGACTAGCGGGATTCGACATTCAGTACTTC,CASSLSEGLAGFDIQYF
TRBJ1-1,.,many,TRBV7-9,TGTGCCAGCAGCTTAGACGGGGGGCCTGTCACTGAAGCTTTCTTT,CASSLDGGPVTEAFF
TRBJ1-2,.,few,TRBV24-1,TGTGCCACCAGTGATTCGACAGCTAGATATGGCTACACCTTC,CATSDSTARYGYTF
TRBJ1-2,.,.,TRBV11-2,TGTGCCAGCAGGGACTCGGGGTTTGGCTACACCTTC,CASRDSGFGYTF
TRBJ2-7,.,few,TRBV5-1,TGCGCCAGCAGCTTGGGCGGGACTGAGCAGTACTTC,CASSLGGTEQYF